The clone carrying this TCR beta chain was detected a few times. The antigen is not known. The donors belonged to the approximately 120-subject validation cohort, separate from the approximately 700-subject first cohort. Repertoires were generated with immunoSEQ multiplex PCR, while TCRdb's copy carries only in-frame clones and drops some. The table includes some 150,000 clones, 86% detected once. These data come from a study of cytomegalovirus exposure and HLA in healthy donors. Regarding the study as a whole: The study listed 150 to 200 cytomegalovirus-associated TCR beta chains. A few chains tied to CMV proved CMV antigen-specific in vitro. Rare TCR sequences dominated, though some public TCRs recurred in many donors.

The germline V gene has CDR1 SGHTA and CDR2 FQGTGA. The CDR3 spans 16 residues. V was clipped by 0 bases and J by 0 bases, with 6 bases between them. The rearrangement joins TRBV7-3 to TRBJ2-6; D is unclear. This TCR was recovered from a man aged 18-30 years in good health and CMV-seropositive. The sequencing input was PBMCs. The CDR3 here is CASSLTAPSGANVLTF. The CDR3 DNA is TGTGCCAGCAGCTTAACAGCCCCCTCTGGGGCCAACGTCCTGACTTTC.